The 29 T cell receptor beta chains reported below all come from one sample, sequenced in a study of patients with pleural tuberculosis. TCRdb used MiXCR to reprocess the reads, holding one entry per CDR3 protein. Here the sample spans under 65,000 distinct CDR3 sequences, around 6.7% being singletons. Receptors were obtained from a human donor with pleural tuberculosis.

This clonotype was seen ten or more times. V usage is TRBV11-2 and J usage is TRBJ2-3; no clear D. Trimming took off 5 bases at V and 2 bases at J, with 11 bases between the two ends. Germline V CDR1 and CDR2: SGHAT, FQNNGV. CDR3 length: 14 amino acids. The CDR3 here is CASSPSYHTDTQYF. CDR3 bases: TGTGCCAGCAGCCCCTCCTACCACACAGATACGCAGTATTTT.

This clonotype was counted many times. This chain uses TRBV11-2 with TRBJ2-7; 9 bases fit TRBD2. The germline V gene encodes CDR1 SGHAT and CDR2 FQNNGV. The CDR3 spans 15 residues. V shed 2 bases and J 6 bases; nucleotides not matched to a gene: 8. Here the CDR3 DNA reads TGTGCCAGCAGCTTATTAGCGGGAGAGTATACCGAGCAGTACTTC. Its protein product is CASSLLAGEYTEQYF. Filled out from reference TRBV11-2 and TRBJ2-7, the complete variable domain reads EAGVAQSPRYKIIEKRQSVAFWCNPISGHATLYWYQQILGQGPKLLIQFQNNGVVDDSQLPKDRFSAERLKGVDSTLKIQPAKLEDSAVYLCASSLLAGEYTEQYFGPGTRLTVT.

This clonotype was seen repeatedly, ten times or more. The chain combines TRBV19 with TRBJ2-1, with D perhaps TRBD2 (6 bases). V gave up 10 bases and J gave up 0 bases, with 16 bases separating them. Germline V gives CDR1 LNHDA, CDR2 SQIVND (reference sequence). This CDR3 has 15 amino acids. The CDR3 DNA reads as TGTGCCACCGAGCTCACGGGAGACTCCTACAATGAGCAGTTCTTC. This gives the protein CATELTGDSYNEQFF.

The V call is TRBV4-2, the J call TRBJ2-1, with no clear D. Germline CDR1 is LGHNA and CDR2 is YNFKEQ. With 4 bases removed from V and 8 bases from J, the gap between germline ends came to 12 bases. This CDR3 has 13 residues. CDR3 amino acids: CASSPQSKDEQFF. DNA for the CDR3: TGTGCCAGCAGCCCACAGAGTAAGGATGAGCAGTTCTTC.

This clonotype was seen ten or more times. The J gene is TRBJ2-7, the V gene TRBV12-3 or TRBV12-4; 10 nucleotides line up with TRBD2. The CDR3 is 15 residues long. V shed 6 bases, J shed 2 bases, and the junction held 7 bases outside the gene matches. DNA of the CDR3: TGTGCCAGCAGATCCATAGCGGGAGGCACCTACGAGCAGTACGTC. Translated: CASRSIAGGTYEQYV.

This clonotype was observed at least ten times. The DNA of the CDR3 is TGTGCCAGCAGTCCCGAGAGGAGCAATGAGCAGTTCTTC. It is translated as CASSPERSNEQFF. J is TRBJ2-1 and V is TRBV28; D not resolved. Germline V CDR1 and CDR2: MDHEN, SYDVKM. V shed 5 bases and J shed 6 bases, with 11 bases lying between them. The CDR3 is 13 residues long.

At least ten counts were recorded for this clonotype. The gene calls are TRBV11-1 and TRBJ2-1; D gene unclear. The ends were cut back, 4 bases at V and 2 bases at J, with 9 bases in the middle. The V gene's germline CDR1 is SGHAT and CDR2 FQDESV (reference sequence). There are 14 residues in the CDR3. Here the CDR3 DNA reads TGTGCCAGCAGCTCCCCAGCACCCTACAATGAGCAGTTCTTC. This sequence encodes CASSSPAPYNEQFF.

In its sample, this clonotype was seen many times. The chain has TRBV6-1 and TRBJ2-7; D is possibly TRBD1 or TRBD2 (5 bases each). The germline V gene encodes CDR1 MNHNS and CDR2 SASEGT. The V gene lost 4 bases and the J gene lost 5 bases, with 15 bases spanning the gap. CDR3 length: 14 amino acids. This CDR3 reads CASSAAEGSDEQYV. The DNA for the CDR3 is TGTGCCAGCAGTGCAGCAGAGGGGTCTGACGAGCAGTACGTC.

This clonotype was found many times. CDR3 in amino acids: CASSYNSGELFF. CDR3 sequence (DNA): TGTGCCAGCAGTTACAACTCCGGGGAGCTGTTTTTT. V usage is TRBV6-5 and J usage is TRBJ2-2; no firm D call. CDR1 is MNHEY and CDR2 is SVGAGI in the germline V gene. The germline V and J ends were trimmed by 2 bases and 6 bases, with 4 bases remaining between them. The CDR3 length is 12 residues.

The V and J genes are TRBV10-3 and TRBJ2-7; D unresolved. The CDR3 length is 12 residues. Per the germline V gene, CDR1 is ENHRY and CDR2 is SYGVKD. Trimming left V 3 bases short and J 7 bases short, with 10 bases between. The CDR3 loop is CAISDISSEQYF. The CDR3 DNA follows: TGTGCCATCAGTGATATTTCGAGTGAGCAGTACTTC.

This clonotype was counted at least ten times. J is TRBJ2-1 and V is TRBV20-1, with D maybe TRBD1 (5 bases). Germline V gives CDR1 DFQATT, CDR2 SNEGSKA (reference sequence). V was cut by 5 bases and J by 8 bases, with 13 bases left in between. The CDR3 runs to 12 residues. The CDR3 protein is CSAGARLDEQFF. The CDR3 DNA reads TGCAGTGCTGGGGCCCGACTGGATGAGCAGTTCTTC.

There are many counts of this clonotype. CDR3 sequence reads: CASSWEIRSTDTQYF. The CDR3 DNA sequence: TGTGCCAGCAGCTGGGAGATCCGGAGCACAGATACGCAGTATTTT. This chain uses TRBV5-4 with TRBJ2-3; weak D call: TRBD2 (5 bases). The ends were cut back, 3 bases at V and 0 bases at J, with 11 bases in the middle. Germline loops: CDR1 SGHNT, CDR2 YYREEE (reference sequence). This CDR3 spans 15 amino acids.

The rearrangement uses TRBV20-1 and TRBJ2-7; D tentatively reads TRBD1 or TRBD2 (6 bases each). This CDR3 has 16 residues. The V and J ends lost 2 bases and 5 bases respectively, with 22 bases between them. Germline CDR1 is DFQATT and CDR2 is SNEGSKA (reference sequence). CDR3 DNA: TGCAGTGCTAGAAATCGGGGGCGCCCCCTGGTCCACGAGCAGTACTTC. It translates to CSARNRGRPLVHEQYF.

This clonotype was found many times. The DNA for the CDR3 is TGTGCCAGCTCAGGGCTACAGGGGCAGTATGAGCAGTTCTTC. Translated, it gives CASSGLQGQYEQFF. This chain connects TRBV18 to TRBJ2-1; TRBD1 matches at 7 bases. CDR1 KGHSH and CDR2 LQKENI come from the germline V gene. This CDR3 has 14 amino acids. The trim removed 5 bases at V and 8 bases at J, leaving 9 bases unmatched.

This clonotype was counted at least ten times. The chain links TRBV29-1 to TRBJ1-5, with D unclear. V was cut by 6 bases and J by 5 bases, with 11 bases left in between. There are 12 residues in the CDR3. Germline V gene sequence: CDR1 SQVTM, CDR2 ANQGSEA. For the CDR3, the DNA is TGCAGCGTAGGGAATGAGCATCAGCCCCAGCATTTT. It is translated as CSVGNEHQPQHF.

This clonotype was counted at least ten times. The rearrangement links TRBV4-1 to TRBJ1-2, with D maybe TRBD1 (6 bases). The V end lost 1 base, the J end lost 5 bases, and 11 bases lay between the germline ends. Germline loops: CDR1 MGHRA, CDR2 YSYEKL. The CDR3 is 14 amino acids. In nucleotides, the CDR3 is TGCGCCAGCAGCCAAGTCGGACAGTTTTATGGCTACACCTTC. Translation gives CASSQVGQFYGYTF.

There are many counts of this clonotype. This chain joins TRBV11-1 and TRBJ2-3; 7 bases map to TRBD2. With V trimmed by 0 bases and J by 1 base, 10 bases remained unmatched. Germline CDR1 reads SGHAT; CDR2 reads FQDESV (reference sequence). The CDR3 is 18 residues long. The CDR3 DNA is TGTGCCAGCAGCTTAGCGAGGGCTAGCGGAGATGGCACAGATACGCAGTATTTT. Its translation is CASSLARASGDGTDTQYF.

In this sample, this clonotype turned up many times. This chain connects TRBV20-1 to TRBJ2-3; 9 bases are shared with TRBD1. V gave up 6 bases and J gave up 4 bases; unmatched junction bases: 8. The CDR3 consists of 14 residues. The germline V gene has CDR1 DFQATT and CDR2 SNEGSKA (reference sequence). The CDR3 bases are TGCAGTGCGCAAGGACAGGGGAGGGCAGATACGCAGTATTTT. It encodes CSAQGQGRADTQYF.

This clonotype was counted at least ten times. The chain carries TRBV6-1 and TRBJ2-5; no definite D call. The germline V and J ends were trimmed by 2 bases and 4 bases, with 5 bases remaining between them. Germline V CDR1 and CDR2: MNHNS, SASEGT. The CDR3 spans 12 residues. The CDR3 reads CASSERRETQYF. The DNA for the CDR3 is TGTGCCAGCAGTGAACGGAGAGAGACCCAGTACTTC.

At least ten counts were recorded for this clonotype. This chain links TRBV12-3 or TRBV12-4 with TRBJ2-3; D is unresolved. The CDR3 totals 14 residues. V lost 7 bases and J lost 0, with 11 bases in between. The CDR3 nucleotides read TGTGCCAGCACCCAGGACCGTAGCACAGATACGCAGTATTTT. Protein: CASTQDRSTDTQYF.

This clonotype was counted at least ten times. The gene calls are TRBV10-3 and TRBJ1-1; D unresolved. The CDR3 runs 16 residues. With 3 bases removed from V and 4 bases from J, the gap between germline ends came to 18 bases. CDR1 and CDR2 from the germline V gene are ENHRY and SYGVKD. The CDR3, as DNA: TGTGCCATCAGTGATAGTGGAGGGAGAAGGGCCACTGAAGCTTTCTTT. Its translation: CAISDSGGRRATEAFF.

This clonotype was picked up many times. The rearrangement uses TRBV11-2 and TRBJ1-5; D is perhaps TRBD1 (6 bases). The CDR3 spans 14 residues. Deletions cut 1 base from V and 4 bases from J, with 8 bases between. Germline-derived CDR1 and CDR2 are SGHAT and FQNNGV. This CDR3 is CASSLGTANQPQHF. The DNA for the CDR3 is TGTGCCAGCAGCTTAGGGACAGCAAATCAGCCCCAGCATTTT.

This clonotype was counted between two and nine times. This is likely a read error, given that the CDR3 carries no conserved phenylalanine or tryptophan at its end. The J gene is TRBJ1-2, the V gene TRBV27; D gene uncertain. Germline CDR1 MNHEY, CDR2 SMNVEV (reference sequence). CDR3 size: 13 residues. The CDR3 is CASSFNPNYSYTL. The CDR3 nucleotides are TGTGCCAGCAGTTTTAACCCTAACTATAGCTACACCCTC.

This clonotype was recorded at least ten times. This chain links TRBV28 with TRBJ2-7; D possibly matches TRBD1 or TRBD2 (5 bases each). Germline V gene sequence: CDR1 MDHEN, CDR2 SYDVKM. The V gene lost 3 bases and the J gene lost 2 bases, with 14 bases spanning the gap. This CDR3 has 15 amino acids. In DNA, the CDR3 is TGTGCCAGCAGTTTCTCCTTGGGACCTGCCTACGAGCAGTACTTC. Translated, it gives CASSFSLGPAYEQYF.

This clonotype occurred many times. The V gene is TRBV5-1, the J gene TRBJ1-1; D may be TRBD1 (6 bases). V lost 5 bases and J 6 bases, leaving 14 bases between the germline ends. Germline V gene data show CDR1 as SGHRS and CDR2 as YFSETQ. The CDR3 has 13 residues. The CDR3 nucleotides read TGCGCCAGCAGACGAGAACAGGGTGCTGAAGCTTTCTTT. Amino acid sequence: CASRREQGAEAFF.

The CDR3 DNA reads TGTGCCAGCAACCTAGGGGGGAATAGCAATCAGCCCCAGCATTTT. Its translation: CASNLGGNSNQPQHF. This chain uses TRBV9 with TRBJ1-5, with D possibly TRBD1 on 6 matching bases. Germline V CDR1 and CDR2: SGDLS, YYNGEE. V lost 6 bases, J lost 0 bases, and 13 bases lay in between. The CDR3 has 15 residues.

This clonotype was seen a handful of times. The J gene is TRBJ2-1, the V gene TRBV18; D remains unclear. V lost 0 bases and J lost 0, with 6 bases in between. The CDR3 runs to 15 residues. Germline CDR1 is KGHSH and CDR2 is LQKENI. CDR3 nucleotides: TGTGCCAGCTCACCACCGCCTAGCTCCTACAATGAGCAGTTCTTC. Translating it yields CASSPPPSSYNEQFF.

This clonotype has a handful of counts. V usage is TRBV29-1 and J usage is TRBJ1-2; D is undetermined. V lost 2 bases to trimming and J lost 5 bases, with 9 bases between them. Per germline, CDR1 SQVTM and CDR2 ANQGSEA. The CDR3 consists of 12 residues. The CDR3 bases are TGCAGCGTTGAAATAGCAGGTTATGGCTACACCTTC. Its protein product is CSVEIAGYGYTF.

This clonotype showed up many times. CDR3 sequence: CASTDGNSGANVLTF. The CDR3 coding sequence is TGTGCCAGCACCGACGGAAACTCTGGGGCCAACGTCCTGACTTTC. The chain joins TRBV12-3 or TRBV12-4 to TRBJ2-6; D uncertain. CDR3 length equals 15 residues. V was trimmed by 7 bases and J by 0 bases, leaving 10 bases between them.